Reported below is one T cell receptor beta chain. The CDR3 extends over 16 amino acids. V lost 1 base and J lost 4, with 13 bases in between. Germline V lookup: CDR1 KGHSH, CDR2 LQKENI. These data originate in a study of T cell responses to AZD1222 COVID-19 vaccine. The repertoire was sequenced with immunoSEQ multiplex PCR; TCRdb's copy has only in-frame clones and lacks some. The sample includes some 110,000 clones, 88% of them seen just once. The sample consisted of peripheral blood, taken on day 0 of AZD1222 vaccination. This sequence originates from an adult in good health. This chain uses TRBV18 with TRBJ2-2; D ambiguous. CDR3 coding DNA: TGTGCCAGCTCACCACTCACGGTTTCGAGCACCGGGGAGCTGTTTTTT. Its translation is CASSPLTVSSTGELFF.